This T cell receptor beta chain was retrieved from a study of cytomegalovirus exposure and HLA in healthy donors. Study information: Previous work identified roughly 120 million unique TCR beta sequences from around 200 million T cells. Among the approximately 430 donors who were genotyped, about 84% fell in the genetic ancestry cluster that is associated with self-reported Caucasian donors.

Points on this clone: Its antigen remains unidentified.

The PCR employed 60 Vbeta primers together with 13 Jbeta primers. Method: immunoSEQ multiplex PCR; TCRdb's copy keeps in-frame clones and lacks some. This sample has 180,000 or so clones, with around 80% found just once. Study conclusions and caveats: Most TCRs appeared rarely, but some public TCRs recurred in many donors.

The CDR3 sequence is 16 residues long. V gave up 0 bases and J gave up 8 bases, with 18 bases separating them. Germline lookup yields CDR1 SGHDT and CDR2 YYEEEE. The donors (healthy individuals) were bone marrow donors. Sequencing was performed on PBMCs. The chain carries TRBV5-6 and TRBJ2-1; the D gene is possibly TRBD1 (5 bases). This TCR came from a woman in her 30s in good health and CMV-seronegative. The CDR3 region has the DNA TGTGCCAGCAGCTTGGCCGGTCAGGGAATTGGTGATGAGCAGTTCTTC. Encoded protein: CASSLAGQGIGDEQFF.